Sequencing of this TCR gamma chain was carried out in a study of Vδ1+ human thymocytes. The template was reverse-transcribed extracted RNA. CDR3 amplicons came from multiplex PCR with pooled V-gene forward and constant-region reverse primers. TCRdb redid the clone calls on the multiplex PCR reads with CATT. The profile shows 35,000 or so gamma-chain clones, just over 20% of them singletons. Study-wide points: Unlike peripheral blood Vdelta1+ controls, thymic delta-chain sequences included about 20% Vdelta2 and few Vdelta3. Thymic TRG and TRD repertoires appeared highly polyclonal. Many TRG clonotypes were shared between donors; TRD repertoires were essentially private. The authors advised highly purified populations and single-cell validation.

This clone was seen a few times. The target antigen is unknown. After alphabeta T cell depletion, CD3+ Vdelta1+ Vdelta2- thymocytes were sorted. In germline, CDR1 is GITISATS, CDR2 ISYDGTV (reference sequence). The J segment lost 12 bases and the V segment lost 4 bases, leaving 12 bases of the junction unmatched. CDR3 size: 12 residues. The receptor comes from a girl less than two years old who had congenital heart surgery. The specimen was Vdelta1+ gamma-delta thymocytes from the thymus. Subset of the sample: FACS-sorted CD3+ TCRalphabeta- TCRVdelta1+ TCRVdelta2- thymocytes. The chain employs TRGV9 and TRGJ1 or TRGJ2. CDR3 region: CALWDPCRGKLF. Here the CDR3 DNA reads TGTGCCTTGTGGGACCCTTGCCGGGGGAAACTCTTT.